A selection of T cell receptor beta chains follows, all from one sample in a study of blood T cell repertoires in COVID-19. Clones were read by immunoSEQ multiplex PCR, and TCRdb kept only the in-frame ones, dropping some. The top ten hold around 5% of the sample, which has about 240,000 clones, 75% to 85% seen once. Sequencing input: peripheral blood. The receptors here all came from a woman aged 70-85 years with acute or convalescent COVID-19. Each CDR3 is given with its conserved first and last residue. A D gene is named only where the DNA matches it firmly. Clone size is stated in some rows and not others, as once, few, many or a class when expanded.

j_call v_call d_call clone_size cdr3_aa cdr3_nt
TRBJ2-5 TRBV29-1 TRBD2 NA CSVGRLAGDYPQETQYF TGCAGCGTTGGTAGACTAGCGGGGGATTATCCTCAAGAGACCCAGTACTTC
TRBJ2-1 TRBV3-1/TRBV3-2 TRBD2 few CASSQGLAGGPPQFF TGTGCCAGCAGCCAAGGACTAGCGGGGGGGCCACCGCAGTTCTTC
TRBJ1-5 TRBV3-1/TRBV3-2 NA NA CASSQTGFNQPQHF TGTGCCAGCAGCCAGACAGGTTTCAATCAGCCCCAGCATTTT
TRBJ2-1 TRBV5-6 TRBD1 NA CASSGGQWYNEQFF TGTGCCAGCAGCGGGGGACAGTGGTACAATGAGCAGTTCTTC
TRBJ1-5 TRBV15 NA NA CATSRVKGGGGNQPQHF TGTGCCACCAGCAGAGTGAAGGGGGGGGGCGGCAATCAGCCCCAGCATTTT
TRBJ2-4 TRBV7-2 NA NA CASSPMEAKNIQYF TGTGCCAGCAGCCCGATGGAGGCCAAAAACATTCAGTACTTC
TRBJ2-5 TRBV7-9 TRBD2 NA CASRTLSGGPGETQYF TGTGCCAGCAGGACACTTAGCGGGGGGCCGGGAGAGACCCAGTACTTC
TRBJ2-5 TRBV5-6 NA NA CASSSGIQETQYF TGTGCCAGCAGCTCCGGGATCCAAGAGACCCAGTACTTC
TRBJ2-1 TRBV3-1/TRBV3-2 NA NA CASSQQGLNEQFF TGTGCCAGCAGCCAGCAGGGTTTGAATGAGCAGTTCTTC
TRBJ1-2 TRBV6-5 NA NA CASSLTGSRGYTF TGTGCCAGCAGTCTAACAGGGTCGCGGGGCTACACCTTC
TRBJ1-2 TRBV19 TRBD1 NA CASSTYWGQLNYGYTF TGTGCCAGTAGTACATATTGGGGACAGCTTAACTATGGCTACACCTTC
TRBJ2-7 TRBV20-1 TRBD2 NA CSVASGHEQYF TGCAGTGTCGCTAGCGGCCACGAGCAGTACTTC
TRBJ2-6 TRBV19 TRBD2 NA CASSILGSGAGANVLTF TGTGCCAGTAGTATCCTTGGGAGCGGGGCTGGGGCCAACGTCCTGACTTTC
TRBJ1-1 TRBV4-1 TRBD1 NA CASSHPTGSAFF TGCGCCAGCAGCCATCCGACAGGGTCAGCTTTCTTT
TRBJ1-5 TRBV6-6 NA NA CASSRSWGGVGNQPQHF TGTGCCAGCAGTAGATCGTGGGGGGGCGTCGGCAATCAGCCCCAGCATTTT
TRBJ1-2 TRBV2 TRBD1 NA CASSEWGDRGGGGYTF TGTGCCAGCAGTGAATGGGGGGACAGGGGTGGAGGCGGCTACACCTTC
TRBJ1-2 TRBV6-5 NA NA CASRRQGNYGYTF TGTGCCAGCAGGCGTCAGGGTAACTATGGCTACACCTTC
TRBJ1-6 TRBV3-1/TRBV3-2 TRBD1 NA CASRNTGTGWSPLHF TGTGCCAGCAGAAACACCGGGACAGGGTGGTCACCCCTCCACTTT
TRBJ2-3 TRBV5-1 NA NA CASSSTGTSTDTQYF TGCGCCAGCAGCTCGACAGGTACTAGCACAGATACGCAGTATTTT
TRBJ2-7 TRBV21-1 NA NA CASSKGTSGSSYEQYF TGTGCCAGCAGTAAAGGGACTAGCGGAAGCTCCTACGAGCAGTACTTC
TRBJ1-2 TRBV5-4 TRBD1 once CASSDKGARGYTF TGTGCCAGCAGCGACAAGGGGGCGAGGGGCTACACCTTC
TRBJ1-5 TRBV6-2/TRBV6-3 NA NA CASSPAGRHQPQHF TGTGCCAGCAGTCCAGCAGGGAGGCATCAGCCCCAGCATTTT
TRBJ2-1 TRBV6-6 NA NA CASSLPGQAYNEQFF TGTGCCAGCAGCCTCCCGGGACAAGCTTACAATGAGCAGTTCTTC
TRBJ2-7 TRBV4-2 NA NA CASSQVQGKGEQYF TGTGCCAGCAGCCAAGTTCAGGGAAAGGGGGAGCAGTACTTC
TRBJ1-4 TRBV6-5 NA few CASRDGATNEKLFF TGTGCCAGCAGGGACGGGGCAACTAATGAAAAACTGTTTTTT
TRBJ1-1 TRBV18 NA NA CASSVVMNTEAFF TGTGCCAGCTCAGTTGTCATGAACACTGAAGCTTTCTTT
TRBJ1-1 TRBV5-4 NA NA CASSLVGTDTEAFF TGTGCCAGCAGCTTGGTTGGCACAGACACTGAAGCTTTCTTT